This record covers a single T cell receptor (beta chain). Only in-frame clones appear in the TCRdb table, and some are missing; sequencing was by immunoSEQ multiplex PCR. The repertoire holds around 170,000 clones, 84% seen once, with approximately 12% in the top ten. The sample belongs to a study of blood T cell repertoires in COVID-19. Germline values: CDR1 MNHEY, CDR2 SVGAGI. CDR3 length: 13 residues. Deletions cut 6 bases from V and 1 base from J, with 9 bases between. This clonotype was sampled from a man in his fifties who had recovered from COVID-19. Sequencing was carried out using PBMCs or T cells enriched from blood (not recorded which). The chain joins TRBV6-5 to TRBJ1-1; no firm D call. CDR3 protein: CASRPQENTEAFF. CDR3 sequence (DNA): TGTGCCAGCAGGCCCCAGGAGAACACTGAAGCTTTCTTT.